This note documents a single T cell receptor beta chain sequence. The sample originates from a study of blood T cell repertoires in COVID-19. Across the whole study: The analysed material was cDNA or gDNA that came from T cells, B-cell-depleted T cells, or PBMCs.

Germline loops: CDR1 SQVTM, CDR2 ANQGSEA. V lost 6 bases to trimming and J lost 4 bases; unmatched junction nucleotides: 3. The CDR3 contains 12 residues. Profiling relied on immunoSEQ multiplex PCR, and the TCRdb table lists in-frame clones only, not all of them. The sample yields a few hundred thousand clones, about 89% seen once. The receptor was derived from a woman aged 40-49 years who had recovered from COVID-19. Sequencing was carried out using peripheral blood. This sequence joins TRBV29-1 and TRBJ1-2, with 9 bases fitting TRBD1. Written as DNA, the CDR3 is TGCAGCGTCCCGACAGGGGGCTATGGCTACACCTTC. Translating gives CSVPTGGYGYTF. Based on the CDR3 plus reference TRBV29-1 and TRBJ1-2, the full variable domain is SAVISQKPSRDICQRGTSLTIQCQVDSQVTMMFWYRQQPGQSLTLIATANQGSEATYESGFVIDKFPISRPNLTFSTLTVSNMSPEDSSIYLCSVPTGGYGYTFGSGTRLTVV.